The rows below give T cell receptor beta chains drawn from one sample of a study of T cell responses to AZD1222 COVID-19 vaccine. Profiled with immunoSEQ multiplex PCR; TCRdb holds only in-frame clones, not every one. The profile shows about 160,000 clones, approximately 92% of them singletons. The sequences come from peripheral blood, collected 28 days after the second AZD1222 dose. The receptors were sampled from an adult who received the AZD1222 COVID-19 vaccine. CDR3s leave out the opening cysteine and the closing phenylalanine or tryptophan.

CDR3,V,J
ASRYSGNEKLF,TRBV7-2,TRBJ1-4
ASSLQAGEFEQF,TRBV7-2,TRBJ2-1
ASGWANLGGGSGANVLT,TRBV12-5,TRBJ2-6
ASSNNRGTEAF,TRBV27,TRBJ1-1
ASSLRRGPSYNSPLH,TRBV27,TRBJ1-6
ASSVGQEYTDTQY,TRBV5-1,TRBJ2-3
ASSTGLQETQY,TRBV19,TRBJ2-5
ASSPSGDRGTGELF,TRBV5-4,TRBJ2-2
ASSLWTGTSPLH,TRBV6-5,TRBJ1-6
ASSLAVSGTETQY,TRBV5-1,TRBJ2-5
ASSWQTAGGEKLF,TRBV5-6,TRBJ1-4
ASSLRQGHNEKLF,TRBV5-1,TRBJ1-4
ASSFPGTLLGANVLT,TRBV5-1,TRBJ2-6
ASSVYAGDWSNEQF,TRBV11-3,TRBJ2-1
ASSPRGPTNTEAF,TRBV7-9,TRBJ1-1
AWSATVGNTIY,TRBV30,TRBJ1-3
ASSLVRDTAYEQY,TRBV7-2,TRBJ2-7
ASSLQGSGQPQH,TRBV5-1,TRBJ1-5
ASSSPGQHNYGYT,TRBV6-5,TRBJ1-2